This TCR beta chain stems from a study of blood T cell repertoires in COVID-19 (dated by TCRdb to 2018 to 2021). Context from the whole study: Samples covering the acute and convalescent phases of COVID-19 were provided by collaborators in the United States, Italy and Spain. Subjects who had been exposed to COVID-19, were actively infected with it, or had recovered from it provided the deeply sampled blood TCRbeta repertoires that made up the dataset. Samples came from the ongoing ImmuneRACE study (first 160 participants) plus 1,254 subjects from 6 global collaborators. Where available, HLA class I and class II types were obtained from metadata supplied by the sample provider rather than from assay-based typing. A de-identified subject ID, COVID-19 status, age in years and sex were almost always included in the sample metadata. The repertoires were released in a freely available public database meant as a resource for research on the immune response to SARS-CoV-2. The prospective study material was composed of cDNA or gDNA derived from T cells, B-cell-depleted T cells, or PBMCs. Study-level results and caveats: The quantity of clinical and demographic metadata differed by source and by participant and was supplied without curation.

As concerns this clone: Which antigen it targets is not known. No quality values exist for individual bases; no much larger clone is one base distant.

TCRbeta CDR3 regions were amplified from genomic DNA by means of the immunoSEQ Assay, a bias-controlled multiplex PCR. Turning to the authors' computational methods: The number of nucleated cells in each sample was estimated from the amplification of reference gene primers within the assay. To quantify the absolute abundance of each unique TCRbeta CDR3 rearrangement, sequence reads were collapsed and filtered. For each sample, productive Simpson clonality was calculated by taking the square root of Simpson's diversity index across productive rearrangements. TCRdb mirrors the immuneACCESS table, restricted to in-frame sequences. Some clones are absent from its copies; in checked studies, under half trace to an unresolved V gene, and the reason for the others is unknown. That table is the source of V, J and clone size, and D and trimming were worked out from the DNA. The sample data list more than 140,000 clones, and around 88% of these were observed just once. Approximately 1.4% of the sample comes from the top ten.

Via the germline V gene, CDR1 is MGHDK and CDR2 SYGVNS. From its cysteine to its phenylalanine, the CDR3 spans 13 amino acids. The sequence is cut down to CDR3 DNA, 39 bases in frame from base 1. At the junction V is shortened by 3 bases and J by 6 bases, with 11 bases in between. The collaborating institutions used their own protocols to collect whole blood in K2EDTA tubes. For TCRbeta analysis, collaborators shipped samples in one of three forms: frozen whole blood, isolated PBMCs, or DNA extracted from either of those sample types. Rearrangement joined TRBV25-1 to TRBJ1-1; the D gene cannot be resolved reliably. The sequenced sample consisted of peripheral blood. This TCR was recovered from a woman aged 60-75 years with acute or convalescent COVID-19. The sequenced DNA is TGTGCCAGCAGTGAGGACTTAGCGGCTGAAGCTTTCTTT. Its protein is CASSEDLAAEAFF.